Listed below are T cell receptor beta chains from one sample, sequenced in a study of cytomegalovirus exposure and HLA in healthy donors. Sequenced by immunoSEQ multiplex PCR; TCRdb stores in-frame clones only, minus some. This sample yields under 250,000 clones, of which about 90% are seen a single time; more than 1% belongs to the top ten. The sequencing input was PBMCs. All receptors derive from a woman between 18 and 29 years old in good health and CMV-seronegative. The CDR3 runs from the conserved cysteine through the conserved F or W. A D gene is named only where the DNA matches it firmly. Expanded clones get a size class; other rows say once, few or many, or leave the size out.

cdr3_nt: TGCGCCAGCAGCCACTGCTTACAGGGCCCCATTTGTGAGCAGTACTTC; cdr3_aa: CASSHCLQGPICEQYF; j_call: TRBJ2-7; d_call: .; v_call: TRBV4-1; clone_size: .
cdr3_nt: TGCGCCAGCAGTGAGTCGGGGCGGGGACGGGCTGATACGCAGTATTTT; cdr3_aa: CASSESGRGRADTQYF; j_call: TRBJ2-3; d_call: .; v_call: TRBV10-1; clone_size: .
cdr3_nt: TGTGCCAGCAGTTTCGCCAGGGAGGGAAACAATGAGCAGTTCTTC; cdr3_aa: CASSFAREGNNEQFF; j_call: TRBJ2-1; d_call: TRBD2; v_call: TRBV27; clone_size: .
cdr3_nt: TGTGCCAGCAGCCTAAGCAGCCCCGGCCAGGGGTATTCACCCCTCCACTTT; cdr3_aa: CASSLSSPGQGYSPLHF; j_call: TRBJ1-6; d_call: .; v_call: TRBV11-2; clone_size: .
cdr3_nt: TGTGCCAGCAGCTCCGCAGGGGGCAGCACAGATACGCAGTATTTT; cdr3_aa: CASSSAGGSTDTQYF; j_call: TRBJ2-3; d_call: TRBD1; v_call: TRBV11-2; clone_size: .
cdr3_nt: TGTGCCAGTAGTTCCGCTAGCGGGATTCCCAATGAGCAGTTCTTC; cdr3_aa: CASSSASGIPNEQFF; j_call: TRBJ2-1; d_call: TRBD2; v_call: TRBV19; clone_size: .
cdr3_nt: TGTGCCAGCAGTGGATCCGGGACAGGAAACTACGAGCAGTACTTC; cdr3_aa: CASSGSGTGNYEQYF; j_call: TRBJ2-7; d_call: TRBD1; v_call: TRBV25-1; clone_size: .
cdr3_nt: TGCGCCAGCAGCCGCACCCCGAGCGGGGCCTACAATGAGCAGTTCTTC; cdr3_aa: CASSRTPSGAYNEQFF; j_call: TRBJ2-1; d_call: TRBD2; v_call: TRBV5-1; clone_size: once
cdr3_nt: TGTGCCAGTAAAGGAGGACTAGCGGGGTCCACAGATACGCAGTATTTT; cdr3_aa: CASKGGLAGSTDTQYF; j_call: TRBJ2-3; d_call: TRBD2; v_call: TRBV19; clone_size: .
cdr3_nt: TGCGCCAGCAGCTTGCAGGGGTTGGGGTCCTACAATGAGCAGTTCTTC; cdr3_aa: CASSLQGLGSYNEQFF; j_call: TRBJ2-1; d_call: .; v_call: TRBV5-1; clone_size: .
cdr3_nt: TGTGCCAGCAGTCCCCTGCGGGAGGGGCTGGGAGGTGAGCAGTTCTTC; cdr3_aa: CASSPLREGLGGEQFF; j_call: TRBJ2-1; d_call: TRBD2; v_call: TRBV27; clone_size: .
cdr3_nt: TGTGCCTGGGACTCCGAAACGACTAGCGGGAGGCCCGGCACAGATACGCAGTATTTT; cdr3_aa: CAWDSETTSGRPGTDTQYF; j_call: TRBJ2-3; d_call: TRBD2; v_call: TRBV30; clone_size: .
cdr3_nt: TGTGCCACCAGCTGGGAGCGGGCGCACGCAGATACGCAGTATTTT; cdr3_aa: CATSWERAHADTQYF; j_call: TRBJ2-3; d_call: .; v_call: TRBV15; clone_size: .
cdr3_nt: TGTGCCAGCAGCTTAGCTGCGGGAGATAATTCACCCCTCCACTTT; cdr3_aa: CASSLAAGDNSPLHF; j_call: TRBJ1-6; d_call: .; v_call: TRBV11-2; clone_size: few
cdr3_nt: TGCGCCAGCAGACCAAGAGTAGCGGGAGGGTACAATGAGCAGTTCTTC; cdr3_aa: CASRPRVAGGYNEQFF; j_call: TRBJ2-1; d_call: TRBD2; v_call: TRBV4-1; clone_size: .
cdr3_nt: TGTGCCAGCTCGTCCTGGGGGGGGCCCCAGGGGGAAAAACTGTTTTTT; cdr3_aa: CASSSWGGPQGEKLFF; j_call: TRBJ1-4; d_call: .; v_call: TRBV27; clone_size: .
cdr3_nt: TGTGCCAGTAGTATCAGAGACAGCGATCAGCCCCAGCATTTT; cdr3_aa: CASSIRDSDQPQHF; j_call: TRBJ1-5; d_call: .; v_call: TRBV19; clone_size: .
cdr3_nt: TGTGCTAGCAGGGGGTTGAACACTGAAGCTTTCTTT; cdr3_aa: CASRGLNTEAFF; j_call: TRBJ1-1; d_call: TRBD1; v_call: TRBV12-5; clone_size: .
cdr3_nt: TGTGCCTGGAGTACCCCCCGGCTAGCCTTCGTAGAGACCCAGTACTTC; cdr3_aa: CAWSTPRLAFVETQYF; j_call: TRBJ2-5; d_call: .; v_call: TRBV30; clone_size: .
cdr3_nt: TGCGCCAGCAGCGAACAGGGTATAGATACGCAGTATTTT; cdr3_aa: CASSEQGIDTQYF; j_call: TRBJ2-3; d_call: .; v_call: TRBV4-1; clone_size: .
cdr3_nt: TGCGCCAGCAGCCAAGGGGCTAGCGGCCCCGATACGCAGTATTTT; cdr3_aa: CASSQGASGPDTQYF; j_call: TRBJ2-3; d_call: TRBD2; v_call: TRBV4-1; clone_size: .
cdr3_nt: TGTGCCAGTAGTATCATGGGGCCTCCAAGAGGGAACACTGAAGCTTTCTTT; cdr3_aa: CASSIMGPPRGNTEAFF; j_call: TRBJ1-1; d_call: .; v_call: TRBV19; clone_size: .
cdr3_nt: TGCGCCAGCAGTACCGGGACAGGGGGTCCTGAAGCTTTCTTT; cdr3_aa: CASSTGTGGPEAFF; j_call: TRBJ1-1; d_call: TRBD1; v_call: TRBV5-1; clone_size: .
cdr3_nt: TGTGCCAGCAGCTTAACGGACAGCTCCTACAATGAGCAGTTCTTC; cdr3_aa: CASSLTDSSYNEQFF; j_call: TRBJ2-1; d_call: .; v_call: TRBV7-3; clone_size: .
cdr3_nt: TGCGCCAGCAGTGAGCCACCAGGACTAGCGGGAGTAGTCGAGCAGTACTTC; cdr3_aa: CASSEPPGLAGVVEQYF; j_call: TRBJ2-7; d_call: TRBD2; v_call: TRBV10-1; clone_size: .
cdr3_nt: TGTGCCAGCTCTTCCCCGTCGGACTATGGCTACACCTTC; cdr3_aa: CASSSPSDYGYTF; j_call: TRBJ1-2; d_call: .; v_call: TRBV6-5; clone_size: .
cdr3_nt: TGCGCCAGCAGTCCCCGTCCTCGGACAGGGGAGTGCAGGAACACCATATATTTT; cdr3_aa: CASSPRPRTGECRNTIYF; j_call: TRBJ1-3; d_call: TRBD1; v_call: TRBV23-1; clone_size: .
cdr3_nt: TGTGCCAGCAGCTTTTCCGGGACTAGCGCCTACAATGAGCAGTTCTTC; cdr3_aa: CASSFSGTSAYNEQFF; j_call: TRBJ2-1; d_call: TRBD2; v_call: TRBV5-6; clone_size: .
cdr3_nt: TGTGCCAGCTCTCGGAGGGACAGGGGGCAAGAGACCCAGTACTTC; cdr3_aa: CASSRRDRGQETQYF; j_call: TRBJ2-5; d_call: TRBD1; v_call: TRBV18; clone_size: .
cdr3_nt: TGTGCCAGCACCGATGGGTTAAGCGGCAATCAGCCCCAGCATTTT; cdr3_aa: CASTDGLSGNQPQHF; j_call: TRBJ1-5; d_call: .; v_call: TRBV7-8; clone_size: .
cdr3_nt: TGTGCCAGCAGCTTAGGCCGGGATTCAGATACGCAGTATTTT; cdr3_aa: CASSLGRDSDTQYF; j_call: TRBJ2-3; d_call: .; v_call: TRBV11-3; clone_size: .
cdr3_nt: TGTGCCAGTAGTATCCTAGCGGGGTCGGGGGGCGAGCAGTACTTC; cdr3_aa: CASSILAGSGGEQYF; j_call: TRBJ2-7; d_call: TRBD2; v_call: TRBV19; clone_size: .
cdr3_nt: TGTGCCAGCAGTTTATTGGGGCTCCACGAGCAGTACTTC; cdr3_aa: CASSLLGLHEQYF; j_call: TRBJ2-7; d_call: .; v_call: TRBV6-5; clone_size: .
cdr3_nt: TGCGCCAGCAGCTTGGTTAGCGGGAGGAACACCGGGGAGCTGTTTTTT; cdr3_aa: CASSLVSGRNTGELFF; j_call: TRBJ2-2; d_call: TRBD2; v_call: TRBV5-1; clone_size: .
cdr3_nt: TGTGCCAGCAGTTACTCGATCGGGGATCAGCCCCAGCATTTT; cdr3_aa: CASSYSIGDQPQHF; j_call: TRBJ1-5; d_call: .; v_call: TRBV6-5; clone_size: .
cdr3_nt: TGTGCCAGCAGTTTATTTGGCCAGGGCCCCTACAATGAGCAGTTCTTC; cdr3_aa: CASSLFGQGPYNEQFF; j_call: TRBJ2-1; d_call: .; v_call: TRBV27; clone_size: .
cdr3_nt: TGTGCCAGCAGCGTAGGCGTAGCGGAGACCCAGTACTTC; cdr3_aa: CASSVGVAETQYF; j_call: TRBJ2-5; d_call: .; v_call: TRBV9; clone_size: .
cdr3_nt: TGCAGCGTACGGGGACAGACCTCCTACGAGCAGTATTTC; cdr3_aa: CSVRGQTSYEQYF; j_call: TRBJ2-7; d_call: TRBD1; v_call: TRBV29-1; clone_size: .
cdr3_nt: TGTGCCAGCCGCACCTACCCGGGACAGGGGGACGCGAGCAATCAGCCCCAGCATTTT; cdr3_aa: CASRTYPGQGDASNQPQHF; j_call: TRBJ1-5; d_call: TRBD1; v_call: TRBV2; clone_size: .
cdr3_nt: TGTGCCAGCAGCTCAGGGGGGCTCCCCACCAATGAGCAGTTCTTC; cdr3_aa: CASSSGGLPTNEQFF; j_call: TRBJ2-1; d_call: .; v_call: TRBV25-1; clone_size: .
cdr3_nt: TGTGCCAGCAGTTCCTATCCGACAGGGGGAAACACCATATATTTT; cdr3_aa: CASSSYPTGGNTIYF; j_call: TRBJ1-3; d_call: TRBD1; v_call: TRBV28; clone_size: few
cdr3_nt: TGTGCCAGCAGCCGGGACAGGTTTTACGAGCAGTACTTC; cdr3_aa: CASSRDRFYEQYF; j_call: TRBJ2-7; d_call: TRBD1; v_call: TRBV11-2; clone_size: few
cdr3_nt: TGTGCCAGCAGCTTGACAGGGTTGAACACTGAAGCTTTCTTT; cdr3_aa: CASSLTGLNTEAFF; j_call: TRBJ1-1; d_call: .; v_call: TRBV5-6; clone_size: .
cdr3_nt: TGTGCCAGCAGTGACTCTAGCGGTTACAATGAGCAGTTCTTC; cdr3_aa: CASSDSSGYNEQFF; j_call: TRBJ2-1; d_call: .; v_call: TRBV6-4; clone_size: few
cdr3_nt: TGTGCCAGCAGTTCCAACAGGGTTGCCTACAATGAGCAGTTCTTC; cdr3_aa: CASSSNRVAYNEQFF; j_call: TRBJ2-1; d_call: .; v_call: TRBV27; clone_size: .
cdr3_nt: TGCGCCAGCAGCCAAGGGCCAAGCTCTGGAAACACCATATATTTT; cdr3_aa: CASSQGPSSGNTIYF; j_call: TRBJ1-3; d_call: .; v_call: TRBV4-1; clone_size: .
cdr3_nt: TGTGCCAGCAGTTACTCGCTCGTAGATTATGGCTACACCTTC; cdr3_aa: CASSYSLVDYGYTF; j_call: TRBJ1-2; d_call: .; v_call: TRBV6-5; clone_size: .
cdr3_nt: TGCGCCAGCAGCTTGGTAACAGGGGGCGATGGTGGCTACACCTTC; cdr3_aa: CASSLVTGGDGGYTF; j_call: TRBJ1-2; d_call: TRBD1; v_call: TRBV5-1; clone_size: .
cdr3_nt: TGTGCCAGCAGCCGGGGGGTGAACACTGAAGCTTTCTTT; cdr3_aa: CASSRGVNTEAFF; j_call: TRBJ1-1; d_call: .; v_call: TRBV7-8; clone_size: .
cdr3_nt: TGCGCCAGCAGCTGGACAGGGGAGATGAACACTGAAGCTTTCTTT; cdr3_aa: CASSWTGEMNTEAFF; j_call: TRBJ1-1; d_call: TRBD1; v_call: TRBV5-1; clone_size: .
cdr3_nt: TGTGCCAGCAGCCAACCCGCGGATGAGCAGTTCTTC; cdr3_aa: CASSQPADEQFF; j_call: TRBJ2-1; d_call: .; v_call: TRBV7-9; clone_size: .
cdr3_nt: TGCGCCAGCAGCTTGGACGGGACAGCGACAGATACGCAGTATTTT; cdr3_aa: CASSLDGTATDTQYF; j_call: TRBJ2-3; d_call: TRBD1; v_call: TRBV5-1; clone_size: .
cdr3_nt: TGTGCCAGCAACGCAGGAAATCAGCCCCAGCATTTT; cdr3_aa: CASNAGNQPQHF; j_call: TRBJ1-5; d_call: .; v_call: TRBV7-9; clone_size: .
cdr3_nt: TGTGCCAGCAGTGAAGGACTTCCCTTTGAAAAACTGTTTTTT; cdr3_aa: CASSEGLPFEKLFF; j_call: TRBJ1-4; d_call: .; v_call: TRBV6-1; clone_size: .
cdr3_nt: TGTGCCAGCAGCTTAGTGAGGAACACTGAAGCTTTCTTT; cdr3_aa: CASSLVRNTEAFF; j_call: TRBJ1-1; d_call: .; v_call: TRBV13; clone_size: .
cdr3_nt: TGTGCCAGCAGCTTAGACGAGGGAACTGGCTACACCTTC; cdr3_aa: CASSLDEGTGYTF; j_call: TRBJ1-2; d_call: .; v_call: TRBV7-9; clone_size: .
cdr3_nt: TGTGCCTGGAGGAAGCGGGAGTCCTACGAGCAGTACTTC; cdr3_aa: CAWRKRESYEQYF; j_call: TRBJ2-7; d_call: TRBD2; v_call: TRBV30; clone_size: .
cdr3_nt: TGTGCCAGCAGCCAACAGAGCTACGAGCAGTACTTC; cdr3_aa: CASSQQSYEQYF; j_call: TRBJ2-7; d_call: .; v_call: TRBV7-6; clone_size: few
cdr3_nt: TGTGCCAGCAGGACAGGGGTTGCAGGGCCCTACGAGCAGTACTTC; cdr3_aa: CASRTGVAGPYEQYF; j_call: TRBJ2-7; d_call: TRBD1; v_call: TRBV2; clone_size: .